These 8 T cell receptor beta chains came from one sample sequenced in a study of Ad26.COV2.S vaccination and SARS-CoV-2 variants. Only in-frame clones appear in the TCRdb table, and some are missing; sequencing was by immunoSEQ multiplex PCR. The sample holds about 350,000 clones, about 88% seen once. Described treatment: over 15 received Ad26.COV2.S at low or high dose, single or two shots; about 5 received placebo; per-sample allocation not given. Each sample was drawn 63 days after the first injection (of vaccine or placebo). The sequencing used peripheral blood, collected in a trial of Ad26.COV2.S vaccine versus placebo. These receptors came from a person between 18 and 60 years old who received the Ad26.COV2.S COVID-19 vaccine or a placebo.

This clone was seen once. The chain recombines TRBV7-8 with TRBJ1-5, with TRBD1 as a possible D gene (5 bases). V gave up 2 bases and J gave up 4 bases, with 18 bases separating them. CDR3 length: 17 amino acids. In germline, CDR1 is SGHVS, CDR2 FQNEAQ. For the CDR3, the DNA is TGTGCCAGCAGCTTAAGGAGTTCGGGGCCAGGTAATCAGCCCCAGCATTTT. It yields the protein CASSLRSSGPGNQPQHF.

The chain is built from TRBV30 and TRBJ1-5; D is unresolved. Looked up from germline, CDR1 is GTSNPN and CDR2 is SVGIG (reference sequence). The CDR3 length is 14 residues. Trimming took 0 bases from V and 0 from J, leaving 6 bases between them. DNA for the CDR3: TGTGCCTGGAGTGTCGGGGATAGCAATCAGCCCCAGCATTTT. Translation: CAWSVGDSNQPQHF.

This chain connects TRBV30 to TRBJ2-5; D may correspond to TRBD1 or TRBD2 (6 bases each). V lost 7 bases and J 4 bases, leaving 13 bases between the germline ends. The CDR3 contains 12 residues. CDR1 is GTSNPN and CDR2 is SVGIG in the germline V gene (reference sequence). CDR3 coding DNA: TGTGCCTACTCACAGGGAGGAGAGACCCAGTACTTC. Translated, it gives CAYSQGGETQYF.

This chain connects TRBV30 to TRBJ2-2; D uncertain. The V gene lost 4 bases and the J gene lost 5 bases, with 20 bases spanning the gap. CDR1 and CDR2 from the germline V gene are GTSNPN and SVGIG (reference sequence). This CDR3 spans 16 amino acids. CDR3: CAWTSPYRERTGELFF. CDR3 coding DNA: TGTGCCTGGACCTCCCCCTACCGAGAAAGGACCGGGGAGCTGTTTTTT.

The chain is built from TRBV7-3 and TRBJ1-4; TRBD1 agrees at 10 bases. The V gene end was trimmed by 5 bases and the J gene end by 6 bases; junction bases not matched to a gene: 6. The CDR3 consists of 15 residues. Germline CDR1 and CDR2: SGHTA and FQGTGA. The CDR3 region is CASSATGTGDEKLFF. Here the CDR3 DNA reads TGTGCCAGCAGCGCGACCGGGACAGGGGATGAAAAACTGTTTTTT.

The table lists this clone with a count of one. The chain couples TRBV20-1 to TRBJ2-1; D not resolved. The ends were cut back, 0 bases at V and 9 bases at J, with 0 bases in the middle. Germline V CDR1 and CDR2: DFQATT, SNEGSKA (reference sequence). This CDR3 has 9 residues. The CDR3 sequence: CSARDEQFF. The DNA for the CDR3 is TGCAGTGCTAGAGATGAGCAGTTCTTC.

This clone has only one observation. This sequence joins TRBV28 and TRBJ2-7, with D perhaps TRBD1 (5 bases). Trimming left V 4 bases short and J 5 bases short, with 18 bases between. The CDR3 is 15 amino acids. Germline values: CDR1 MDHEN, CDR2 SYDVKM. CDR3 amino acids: CASSSTPGIPNEQYF. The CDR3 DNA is TGTGCCAGCAGTTCCACCCCAGGGATCCCTAACGAGCAGTACTTC.

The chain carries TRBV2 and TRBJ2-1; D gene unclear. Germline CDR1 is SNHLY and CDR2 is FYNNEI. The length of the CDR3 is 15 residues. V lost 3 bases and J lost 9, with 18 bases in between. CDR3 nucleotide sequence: TGTGCCAGCAGTGAGGCCGGGCTAAGGTTTGGTGAGCAGTTCTTC. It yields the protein CASSEAGLRFGEQFF.